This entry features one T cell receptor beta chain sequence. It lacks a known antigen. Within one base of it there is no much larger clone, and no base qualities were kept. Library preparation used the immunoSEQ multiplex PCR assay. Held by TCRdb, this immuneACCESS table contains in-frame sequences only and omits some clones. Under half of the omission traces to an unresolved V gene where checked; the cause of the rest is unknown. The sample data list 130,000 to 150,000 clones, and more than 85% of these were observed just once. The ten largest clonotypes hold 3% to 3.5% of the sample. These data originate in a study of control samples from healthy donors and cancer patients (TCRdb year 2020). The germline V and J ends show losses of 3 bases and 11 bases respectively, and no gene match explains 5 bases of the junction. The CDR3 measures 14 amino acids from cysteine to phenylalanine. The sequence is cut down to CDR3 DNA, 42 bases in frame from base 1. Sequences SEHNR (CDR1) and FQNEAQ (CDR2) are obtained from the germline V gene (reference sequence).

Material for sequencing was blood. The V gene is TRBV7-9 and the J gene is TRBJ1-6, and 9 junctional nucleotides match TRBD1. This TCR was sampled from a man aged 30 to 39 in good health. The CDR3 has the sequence CASSLDRGGAPLHF. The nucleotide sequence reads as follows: TGTGCCAGCAGCTTGGACAGGGGAGGGGCACCCCTCCACTTT.